This T cell receptor beta chain was captured in a study of blood T cell repertoires in COVID-19. Study details: T cells, B-cell-depleted T cells, or PBMCs supplied cDNA or gDNA.

In germline, CDR1 is LNHDA, CDR2 SQIVND (reference sequence). CDR3 length: 12 residues. Deletions cut 3 bases from V and 6 bases from J, with 6 bases between. Methods used by the authors: How many nucleated cells were present was estimated from reference gene primer amplification. Method: immunoSEQ multiplex PCR; TCRdb's copy keeps in-frame clones and lacks some. The DNA was the basis for D and trimming; V, J and clone size are from that table. This table holds about 150,000 clones, roughly 85% found once. Material for sequencing was peripheral blood. The chain employs TRBV19 and TRBJ1-5; the D is unclear. The receptor comes from a man aged 70 or older with acute or convalescent COVID-19. Here the CDR3 DNA reads TGTGCCAGTAGTATTCTCGGTCAGCCCCAGCATTTT. Translated: CASSILGQPQHF.